The source of this TCR beta chain is a study of blood T cell repertoires in COVID-19. Across the whole study: The samples span acute and convalescent COVID-19 from the United States, Italy and Spain. T cells, B-cell-depleted T cells, or PBMCs supplied cDNA or gDNA.

The method was immunoSEQ multiplex PCR; TCRdb's version includes in-frame clones alone and lacks a portion of them. The data hold roughly 500,000 clones, with 70% to 90% observed a single time. Germline lookup yields CDR1 MNHEY and CDR2 SVGAGI. There are 13 residues in the CDR3. The V gene lost 7 bases and the J gene lost 2 bases, with 11 bases spanning the gap. Source material: peripheral blood. This clonotype was sampled from a human donor in a cohort sampled during active COVID-19. The V gene is TRBV6-5, the J gene TRBJ1-1; D gene unclear. CDR3 DNA sequence: TGTGCCAGCACCACATCGGGAAACACTGAAGCTTTCTTT. It encodes CASTTSGNTEAFF.